This T cell receptor beta chain appears in the sequencing data of a study of post-analysis software for immune sequencing data. Background on the study: As for disease course, relapsing-remitting, secondary progressive and progressive-relapsing multiple sclerosis were all included.

This clonotype was observed a single time. Its antigen is still unknown. Trimming pared 2 bases from V and 0 bases from J, leaving 11 bases between. The CDR3 is made up of 15 amino acids. In germline, CDR1 is SNHLY, CDR2 FYNNEI. Presence of unique molecular identifiers characterized the TCR beta cDNA libraries. T cells numbering roughly 0.9 to 11 million gave rise to roughly 0.5 million cDNA molecules. From the PCR reads, TCRdb called clonotypes with MiXCR, one entry per CDR3 protein. The sample holds fewer than 850,000 distinct CDR3 sequences, 30% seen once. Study-wide results and limits: There were four or five TRBV segments more frequent in patients than controls, and TRBV5-6, TRBV5-1 and TRBV20-1 were among them. There was significantly lower normalized Chao1 diversity in multiple sclerosis patients than in controls.

The V gene is TRBV2, the J gene TRBJ2-7; D uncertain. The sequence came from a girl aged 5-17 years with multiple sclerosis. Source material: blood. This chain's CDR3 is CASSEWGTDSYEQYF. DNA of the CDR3: TGTGCCAGCAGTGAATGGGGTACCGACTCCTACGAGCAGTACTTC.